These T cell receptor beta chains were read from a single sample in a study of blood T cell repertoires in COVID-19. Assay: immunoSEQ multiplex PCR; the TCRdb copy retains only in-frame clones and omits some. The sample has 200,000 to 250,000 clones, around 81% seen once. The sample consisted of peripheral blood. The receptors were gathered from a man in his thirties or forties who had recovered from COVID-19. Both conserved end residues are part of each CDR3. Each record gives: J gene, V gene, D gene, clone size, CDR3 DNA, CDR3 protein. The D gene is left open where the match is weak. Some rows have no size entry. The others give once, few or many, or a class for an expanded clone.

>TRBJ2-3|TRBV9|TRBD1|.
TGTGCCAGCAGCGTAGGAAAATCAGGGGGCCTAGATACGCAGTATTTT
CASSVGKSGGLDTQYF
>TRBJ1-3|TRBV5-6|.|.
TGTGCCAGCAGCTTCGAGGGAAACACCATATATTTT
CASSFEGNTIYF
>TRBJ1-2|TRBV3-1/TRBV3-2|TRBD1|.
TGTGCCAGCAGCCAAGGTAGGGGACAGTACGGCTACACCTTC
CASSQGRGQYGYTF
>TRBJ1-4|TRBV18|TRBD1|.
TGTGCCAGCTCACCCTCAGGGGGACCTAATGAAAAACTGTTTTTT
CASSPSGGPNEKLFF
>TRBJ1-4|TRBV7-6|TRBD1|once
TGTGCCAGCAGCTTAAGGCAGGGGGGAAGTAATGAAAAACTGTTTTTT
CASSLRQGGSNEKLFF
>TRBJ2-3|TRBV9|.|.
TGTGCCAGCAGCGTAGTGGCCGCGTTGGTGGGGGGGCCTACAGATACGCAGTATTTT
CASSVVAALVGGPTDTQYF
>TRBJ2-2|TRBV7-2|TRBD2|.
TGTGCCAGCAGCTCACAGACTAGCGGGGCAACCGGGGAGCTGTTTTTT
CASSSQTSGATGELFF
>TRBJ1-1|TRBV6-2/TRBV6-3|TRBD1|many
TGTGCCAGCAGCCCGACAGGGGCTACTGAAGCTTTCTTT
CASSPTGATEAFF
>TRBJ2-1|TRBV7-9|.|.
TGTGCCAGCAGCTTCAAAAACTACAATGAGCAGTTCTTC
CASSFKNYNEQFF
>TRBJ1-1|TRBV7-9|.|many
TGTGCCAGCAGCTTCGGGGGAAACACTGAAGCTTTCTTT
CASSFGGNTEAFF
>TRBJ2-5|TRBV27|TRBD1|.
TGTGCCAGCAGTTTAGAGCAGGGGGCTGAAGAGACCCAGTACTTC
CASSLEQGAEETQYF
>TRBJ1-2|TRBV12-3/TRBV12-4|.|.
TGTGCCAGCAGCACATATCGGAGCGGCTACACCTTC
CASSTYRSGYTF
>TRBJ2-7|TRBV18|TRBD2|.
TGTGCCAGCTCACCGCCTAGCGGGGGGGCGTACGAGCAGTACTTC
CASSPPSGGAYEQYF
>TRBJ1-4|TRBV6-5|TRBD1|few
TGTGCCAGCAGAGGGGACAGGGGGCGGGTGAAACTGTTTTTT
CASRGDRGRVKLFF
>TRBJ1-1|TRBV12-2|.|.
TGTGCAAGTCGCTTACCCACCCCAAGAGGGAGCGCAGGGGTGGCTTTCTTT
CASRLPTPRGSAGVAFF
>TRBJ1-3|TRBV14|.|.
TGTGCCAGCAGCCTCGCTCGAGCGGACTTTACTGGAAACACCATATATTTT
CASSLARADFTGNTIYF
>TRBJ1-5|TRBV7-9|.|many
TGTGCCGTTGACGCGGGGAGCAATCAGCCCCAGCATTTT
CAVDAGSNQPQHF
>TRBJ1-3|TRBV10-3|.|.
TGTGCCATCAGTGAGTCTCGCGGGGGAATGTCAGCTGGAAACACCATATATTTT
CAISESRGGMSAGNTIYF
>TRBJ2-1|TRBV24-1|.|.
TGTGCCACCAGTGTCGGGGGTTACAATGAGCAGTTCTTC
CATSVGGYNEQFF
>TRBJ2-2|TRBV5-1|TRBD2|.
TGCGCCAGCAGCTTGCTACTAGCGGGGGATACCGGGGAGCTGTTTTTT
CASSLLLAGDTGELFF
>TRBJ2-1|TRBV6-5|.|.
TGTGCCAGCAGAGGACTACAGGAGCCACCTGAGCAGTTCTTC
CASRGLQEPPEQFF
>TRBJ2-4|TRBV5-8|.|.
TGTGCCAGCAGCTTGGGACAGGCCCACTTC
CASSLGQAHF
>TRBJ2-1|TRBV6-4|TRBD2|.
TGTGCCAGCCATCCCCCGGGGGGGGGCGGTGAGCAGTTCTTC
CASHPPGGGGEQFF
>TRBJ2-7|TRBV2|TRBD2|.
TGTGCCAGCAGTGTGTTAGCGGGGACCGACGAGCAGTACTTC
CASSVLAGTDEQYF
>TRBJ1-2|TRBV6-5|TRBD1|.
TGTGCCAGCAGTAAATCCAACAGGGGATTGGATGGCTACACCTTC
CASSKSNRGLDGYTF
>TRBJ2-1|TRBV5-1|.|.
TGCGCCAGCAGCTTGGCAGGGGTGAATGAGCAGTTCTTC
CASSLAGVNEQFF
>TRBJ1-1|TRBV28|TRBD1|.
TGTGCCAGCAGTCCTCCAACAGGGGAGGAAACTGAAGCTTTCTTT
CASSPPTGEETEAFF
>TRBJ2-2|TRBV3-1/TRBV3-2|.|.
TGTGCCAGCAGCCAAGAAATGGCAGATATGAGGACCGGGGAGCTGTTTTTT
CASSQEMADMRTGELFF
>TRBJ2-3|TRBV2|TRBD2|.
TGTGCCAGCAGTGTGGGGAAGCGGGGGGTAGCAGATACGCAGTATTTT
CASSVGKRGVADTQYF
>TRBJ2-2|TRBV6-5|.|once
TGTGCCAGCGTAACCAGGGGTGATGACGGGGAGCTGTTTTTT
CASVTRGDDGELFF
>TRBJ1-2|TRBV6-5|.|.
TGTGCCAGCAGTTACTCGGAGGGAGCTTGGCAATTC
CASSYSEGAWQF
>TRBJ2-1|TRBV19|TRBD1|.
TGTGCCAGTACCCTGAGTCAGGGGGTGGGCTACAATGAGCAGTTCTTC
CASTLSQGVGYNEQFF
>TRBJ1-6|TRBV11-1|.|many
TGTGCCAGCAGCTTAGCGCCGGGTGGGAGTTCACCCCTCCACTTT
CASSLAPGGSSPLHF
>TRBJ1-1|TRBV6-5|.|.
TGTGCCAGCACTCCTACCCTAGGGAACACTGAAGCTTTCTTT
CASTPTLGNTEAFF
>TRBJ1-2|TRBV16|.|.
TGTGCCAGCAGCCAATACCCAGGGGATAACTATGGCTACACCTTC
CASSQYPGDNYGYTF